This T cell receptor beta chain was retrieved from a study of a mutant IDH1 vaccine in newly diagnosed glioma. For the study at large: The sex distribution of treated patients was 62.5% male and about 38% female, with a mean age of roughly 40 years. The study's findings and limits: Most patients, 93.3%, showed vaccine-induced immune responses.

The table came from immunoSEQ multiplex PCR; TCRdb's copy has only in-frame clones and leaves some out. The repertoire holds tens of thousands of clones, with 88% as singletons. A note on this clone: Its antigen is not known.

Time point here: week 35, safety follow-up. One vaccine dose held 300 ug of mutant IDH1 20-mer peptide and came with topical imiquimod. Donors had new WHO grade 3 or 4 IDH1-mutant, ATRX-lost astrocytomas. The CDR3 spans 13 residues. Germline V gene lookup returns CDR1 SQVTM and CDR2 ANQGSEA. Trimming took off 5 bases at V and 4 bases at J, with 12 bases between the two ends. The source was PBMCs, collected from a glioma patient whose treatment included an IDH1 peptide vaccine. This clonotype originated in a middle-aged woman with glioma. V and J are TRBV29-1 and TRBJ1-3, with unresolved D. The CDR3 spells CSVLTAAGNTIYF. The CDR3 coding sequence is TGCAGCGTTTTGACTGCCGCAGGAAACACCATATATTTT.